The clone carrying this TCR beta chain was seen more than once but under ten times. The antigen remains undetermined. The sample's time point: newly diagnosed GD, antithyroid drugs for less than 3 months. From PBMCs, RNA was extracted and then used to make the TCR library. Enrollment of patients was through an endocrinology department in Xi'an, China. The sample is drawn from a study of regulatory T cells in long-lasting Graves disease. Broader study findings: Compared with new cases, persistent Graves' patients showed reduced TCR diversity.

Germline-derived CDR1 and CDR2 are LNHNV and YYDKDF (reference sequence). The CDR3 contains 16 residues. V lost 5 bases and J lost 1, with 15 bases in between. Relying on iRepertoire HTBI primers and Arm-PCR of CDR3 regions, the team built TCR beta libraries. One entry per CDR3 protein results from TCRdb running MiXCR on the multiplex PCR reads. The table includes 510,000 or so distinct CDR3 sequences, 12% detected once. These data also featured in a second study, about T cells in Graves' hyperthyroidism and ophthalmopathy. In that study: With the HTBI primer set, the TCR CDR3 went through a first round of RT-PCR. Blood also showed most of the thyroid clonotypes that were expanded above 0.001.

The TCR sequence derives from a woman aged 30 to 39 with Graves disease. The starting material was peripheral blood mononuclear cells (PBMCs), obtained at new diagnosis, from a patient treated with antithyroid drugs. V is TRBV15 and J is TRBJ2-1; D gene uncertain. CDR3 in DNA: TGTGCCACCAGCCCCCACGACTGGCAGTCCTACAATGAGCAGTTCTTC. This gives the protein CATSPHDWQSYNEQFF.